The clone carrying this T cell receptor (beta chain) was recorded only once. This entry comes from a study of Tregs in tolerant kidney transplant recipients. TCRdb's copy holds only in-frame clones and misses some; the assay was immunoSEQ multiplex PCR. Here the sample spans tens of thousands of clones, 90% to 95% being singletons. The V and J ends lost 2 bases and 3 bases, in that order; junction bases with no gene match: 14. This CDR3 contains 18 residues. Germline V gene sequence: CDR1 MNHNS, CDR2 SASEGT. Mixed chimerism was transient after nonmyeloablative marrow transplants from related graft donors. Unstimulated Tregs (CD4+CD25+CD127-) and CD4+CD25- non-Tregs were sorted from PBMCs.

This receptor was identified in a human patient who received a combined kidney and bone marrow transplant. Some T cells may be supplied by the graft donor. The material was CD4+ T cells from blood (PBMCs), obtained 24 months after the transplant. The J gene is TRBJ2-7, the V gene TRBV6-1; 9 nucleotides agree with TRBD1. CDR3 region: CASSECTEPGQGNYEQYF. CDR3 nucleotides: TGTGCCAGCAGTGAATGTACCGAACCGGGACAGGGAAACTACGAGCAGTACTTC.